This T cell receptor beta chain stems from a study of regulatory T cells in long-lasting Graves disease. Study-level findings and limits: Reduced TCR diversity was observed in persistent Graves' patients versus newly diagnosed patients. Shared public clonotypes totalled 2,741 in persistent patients, compared with roughly 970 in new patients.

J lost 2 bases, V lost 6 bases, and 11 bases had no gene match. In germline, CDR1 is MNHNS, CDR2 SASEGT. The CDR3 consists of 16 residues. With regard to this clonotype: Antigen specificity is unknown.

Sequencing libraries for TCR beta were prepared with iRepertoire HTBI primers and Arm-PCR of CDR3 regions. Original processing notes: Across the samples, identification revealed roughly 56 TRBV and roughly 13 TRBJ segments. One entry per CDR3 protein results from TCRdb running MiXCR on the multiplex PCR reads. The V and J calls shown here were made by TCRdb, not taken from the authors' results. The table shows some 440,000 distinct CDR3 sequences, with less than 25% occurring only once. Time point specified: persistent/refractory GD, antithyroid drugs over 5 years with positive TRAb. After RNA was extracted from PBMCs, the TCR library was made from it.

J is TRBJ2-7 and V is TRBV6-1; 9 nucleotides line up with TRBD2. The sequence was obtained from a female donor with Graves disease. The material was peripheral blood mononuclear cells (PBMCs), obtained when the disease was refractory, from a patient treated with antithyroid drugs. DNA for the CDR3: TGTGCCAGCAGGGATAGACTAGCGGTATTACCCTACGAGCAGTACTTC. Encoded protein: CASRDRLAVLPYEQYF.